These 28 T cell receptor beta chains originate from one sample sequenced in a study of CD8+ T cells in alopecia areata. Treatment in this sample: oral pan-JAK inhibitor, 5-10 mg twice daily. It was cDNA, reverse transcribed from extracted RNA, that served as the sequencing template. TCRdb's copy holds only in-frame clones and misses some; the assay was immunoSEQ multiplex PCR. The table includes fewer than 100,000 clones, roughly two thirds detected once. The sample was CD8+ T cells sorted from blood, taken at week 4, from a patient treated with tofacitinib. These receptors came from a human donor with alopecia areata.

The chain uses TRBV7-6 and TRBJ2-2, with D possibly being TRBD1 (6 bases). This CDR3 spans 16 amino acids. CDR1 is SGHVS, CDR2 FNYEAQ, per germline. Deletions cut 5 bases from V and 8 bases from J, with 21 bases between. This CDR3 reads CASSQTGHHPAGELFF. CDR3 DNA: TGTGCCAGCAGCCAAACGGGACACCATCCCGCAGGGGAGCTGTTTTTT.

This clone was counted only a few times. The chain combines TRBV10-3 with TRBJ2-1; no clear D. Germline assignment: CDR1 ENHRY and CDR2 SYGVKD. The CDR3 has 17 amino acids. V lost 0 bases and J 0 bases, leaving 12 bases between the germline ends. CDR3 sequence reads: CAISESVAASSYNEQFF. DNA of the CDR3: TGTGCCATCAGTGAGTCCGTGGCGGCAAGCTCCTACAATGAGCAGTTCTTC.

V usage is TRBV10-3 and J usage is TRBJ2-2; a possible D gene is TRBD1 (6 bases). CDR3 size: 16 residues. CDR1 is ENHRY and CDR2 is SYGVKD in the germline V gene. Trimming cost V 3 bases and J 6 bases, with 17 bases left between them. CDR3 loop: CAISDRGPLGAGELFF. The CDR3 DNA sequence: TGTGCCATCAGTGACAGGGGCCCACTGGGGGCCGGGGAGCTGTTTTTT.

This clone was detected a few times. The rearrangement joins TRBV29-1 to TRBJ2-3; TRBD2 matches 12 bases. V was clipped by 4 bases and J by 2 bases; unmatched bases: 4. Germline loops: CDR1 SQVTM, CDR2 ANQGSEA. This CDR3 is built from 15 residues. CDR3 residues: CSVAGTSGYTDTQYF. CDR3 DNA sequence: TGCAGCGTTGCCGGGACTAGCGGGTACACAGATACGCAGTATTTT.

In this sample, this clone is medium-sized (0.01 to 0.1%). The J gene is TRBJ1-2, the V gene TRBV9; D possibly corresponds to TRBD1 (5 bases). This CDR3 has 14 amino acids. The germline V and J ends were trimmed by 4 bases and 6 bases, with 16 bases remaining between them. CDR1 is SGDLS and CDR2 is YYNGEE in the germline V gene. As DNA, the CDR3 is TGTGCCAGCAGCTCGGACACAGGTCGACATGGCTACACCTTC. It translates to CASSSDTGRHGYTF.

The chain couples TRBV10-3 to TRBJ2-5, with no clear D. V lost 0 bases, J lost 2 bases, and 7 bases lay in between. Germline-derived CDR1 and CDR2 are ENHRY and SYGVKD. This CDR3 region has 14 residues. The CDR3 DNA is TGTGCCATCAGTGAGTCGCCTAGTCAAGAGACCCAGTACTTC. The encoded protein is CAISESPSQETQYF.

This clone has only a few counts. The chain joins TRBV7-9 to TRBJ2-5; possible D gene TRBD2, 6 bases. Germline V gene data show CDR1 as SEHNR and CDR2 as FQNEAQ (reference sequence). Trimming left V 4 bases short and J 9 bases short, with 12 bases between. The CDR3 sequence is 12 residues long. DNA for the CDR3: TGTGCCAGCAGCTGGACCGGGGGTGCCCAGTACTTC. Its protein is CASSWTGGAQYF.

This chain joins TRBV4-3 and TRBJ1-2; D is undetermined. The CDR3 covers 15 residues. Germline values: CDR1 LGHNA, CDR2 YSLEER. The V end was cut by 0 bases, the J end by 3 bases, with 11 bases between. The CDR3 region has the DNA TGCGCCAGCAGCCAAGATTGGCAGAATGACTATGGCTACACCTTC. The encoded protein is CASSQDWQNDYGYTF.

V and J are TRBV5-4 and TRBJ1-6, with TRBD1 matching over 9 bases. Per germline, CDR1 SGHNT and CDR2 YYREEE (reference sequence). The CDR3 covers 14 residues. V shed 0 bases, J shed 12 bases, and the junction held 4 bases outside the gene matches. This CDR3 is CASSLGTGAEPLHF. Here the CDR3 DNA reads TGTGCCAGCAGCTTGGGGACAGGGGCCGAACCCCTCCACTTT.

The chain recombines TRBV29-1 with TRBJ1-2, with D possibly matching TRBD1 (5 bases). Germline V CDR1 and CDR2: SQVTM, ANQGSEA. V lost 3 bases, J lost 3 bases, and 8 bases lay in between. The CDR3 contains 12 residues. The CDR3 reads CSVDGTYYGYTF. CDR3 DNA sequence: TGCAGCGTTGACGGGACTTACTATGGCTACACCTTC.

The chain couples TRBV6-5 to TRBJ2-5, with D tentatively TRBD2 (6 bases). The CDR3 totals 14 residues. Trimming stripped 0 bases from V and 1 base from J, with 6 bases between. The germline V gene encodes CDR1 MNHEY and CDR2 SVGAGI. CDR3 sequence reads: CASSYSRGQETQYF. The CDR3 nucleotides are TGTGCCAGCAGTTACTCGCGGGGCCAAGAGACCCAGTACTTC.

Details on this clone: Other DNA sequences in this specimen translate into the identical CDR3. The rearrangement links TRBV7-9 to TRBJ2-3; no clear D gene. The germline CDR1 and CDR2 sequences are SEHNR and FQNEAQ (reference sequence). CDR3 size: 13 residues. Trimming took 4 bases from V and 0 from J, leaving 5 bases between them. CDR3 nucleotide sequence: TGTGCCAGCAGCTCGGCTAGCACAGATACGCAGTATTTT. Its translation: CASSSASTDTQYF.

In its sample, this clone was seen a few times. The V and J genes are TRBV5-6 and TRBJ1-5; D gene unclear. V was trimmed by 0 bases and J by 0 bases, leaving 4 bases between them. CDR1 and CDR2 from the germline V gene are SGHDT and YYEEEE. The CDR3 runs to 14 residues. DNA of the CDR3: TGTGCCAGCAGCTTGGAAGCTAGCAATCAGCCCCAGCATTTT. As protein: CASSLEASNQPQHF.

The chain is built from TRBV14 and TRBJ1-1, with TRBD1 as a possible D gene (5 bases). The ends were cut back, 1 base at V and 11 bases at J, with 20 bases in the middle. This CDR3 is built from 15 residues. Germline V CDR1 and CDR2: SGHDN, FVKESK. The CDR3 is CASSQVTASGAGAFF. Written as DNA, the CDR3 is TGTGCCAGCAGCCAAGTAACGGCTAGTGGGGCCGGGGCTTTCTTT.

The chain employs TRBV9 and TRBJ2-1, with TRBD2 identical over 8 bases. Losses at the gene ends were 0 bases for V and 5 bases for J; bases not matched to a gene: 4. The CDR3 sequence is 15 residues long. CDR1 SGDLS and CDR2 YYNGEE come from the germline V gene. CDR3 sequence (DNA): TGTGCCAGCAGCGTAGTTAGCGGGGTTGACAATGAGCAGTTCTTC. Translation: CASSVVSGVDNEQFF.

This clone has just one count. The CDR3 DNA sequence: TGTGCCAGCAAAACCAGCGGGACCCCAGATACGCAGTATTTT. This sequence encodes CASKTSGTPDTQYF. The rearrangement links TRBV6-5 to TRBJ2-3; 7 nucleotides agree with TRBD2. Germline V gene sequence: CDR1 MNHEY, CDR2 SVGAGI. With V trimmed by 7 bases and J by 4 bases, 8 bases remained unmatched. The CDR3 loop spans 14 amino acids.

Concerning this clone: The same CDR3 arises from other DNA sequences in this sample as well. The J gene is TRBJ2-7, the V gene TRBV9, with D maybe TRBD1 (5 bases). Trimming took off 0 bases at V and 4 bases at J, with 8 bases between the two ends. CDR3 length: 13 amino acids. Germline V lookup: CDR1 SGDLS, CDR2 YYNGEE. The CDR3 sequence is CASSVGAGYEQYF. The CDR3 nucleotides are TGTGCCAGCAGCGTAGGTGCAGGGTACGAGCAGTACTTC.

J is TRBJ1-2 and V is TRBV29-1, with D unclear. With 7 bases removed from V and 7 bases from J, the gap between germline ends came to 16 bases. The CDR3 sequence is 12 residues long. Germline V gene sequence: CDR1 SQVTM, CDR2 ANQGSEA. The DNA of the CDR3 is TGCAGCGGGATCGGGATCGGCGGTGGCTACACCTTC. It is translated as CSGIGIGGGYTF.

This clone was seen a handful of times. This rearrangement joins TRBV4-3 to TRBJ2-7; possibly TRBD2 for D (5 bases). The germline V gene encodes CDR1 LGHNA and CDR2 YSLEER. This CDR3 is 14 amino acids long. Trimming stripped 0 bases from V and 7 bases from J, with 13 bases between. The CDR3 region has the DNA TGCGCCAGCAGCCAAGATCTTCTAGCACGGGAGCAGTACTTC. Residues: CASSQDLLAREQYF.

This chain connects TRBV7-9 to TRBJ2-1, with D perhaps TRBD1 or TRBD2 (5 bases each). The CDR3 is 16 residues long. Between the trimmed V and J ends, which lost 0 bases and 3 bases, there was a span of 12 bases. The germline CDR1 and CDR2 sequences are SEHNR and FQNEAQ (reference sequence). The DNA for the CDR3 is TGTGCCAGCAGCTTAGCAGGTCAGGGAGTCTACAATGAGCAGTTCTTC. It translates to CASSLAGQGVYNEQFF.

This clone has just a few counts. This chain connects TRBV29-1 to TRBJ2-6, with unresolved D. Germline CDR1 reads SQVTM; CDR2 reads ANQGSEA. The CDR3 is 12 residues long. The V end was cut by 3 bases, the J end by 12 bases, with 12 bases between. The CDR3 sequence is CSVENSSGVLTF. CDR3 DNA: TGCAGCGTTGAGAACAGCAGTGGCGTCCTGACTTTC.

The chain is built from TRBV29-1 and TRBJ2-7, with TRBD1 matching 8 bases. Germline V gene lookup returns CDR1 SQVTM and CDR2 ANQGSEA. V shed 7 bases and J 6 bases; nucleotides not matched to a gene: 5. This CDR3 spans 11 amino acids. CDR3 protein: CSGGQGGEQYF. The CDR3 DNA reads as TGCAGCGGCGGACAGGGTGGCGAGCAGTACTTC.

This clone came up a few times. J is TRBJ2-7 and V is TRBV7-2, with a tentative D call TRBD1 (6 bases). Trimming left V 3 bases short and J 2 bases short, with 14 bases between. This CDR3 has 15 amino acids. Germline assignment: CDR1 SGHTA and CDR2 FQGNSA. CDR3 region: CASSLGQGITYEQYF. As DNA, the CDR3 is TGTGCCAGCAGCTTGGGGCAGGGGATTACCTACGAGCAGTACTTC. The full variable domain, rest sourced from reference TRBV7-2 and TRBJ2-7, is GAGVSQSPSNKVTEKGKDVELRCDPISGHTALYWYRQSLGQGLEFLIYFQGNSAPDKSGLPSDRFSAERTGGSVSTLTIQRTQQEDSAVYLCASSLGQGITYEQYFGPGTRLTVT.

This clone was seen a handful of times. The rearrangement joins TRBV5-4 to TRBJ2-7, with 11 nucleotides matching TRBD2. This CDR3 has 15 amino acids. Germline trimming cut 3 bases from V and 6 bases from J; bases unmatched to any gene: 8. Germline CDR1 and CDR2: SGHNT and YYREEE (reference sequence). The CDR3 here is CASSSEGGTSGEQYF. CDR3 sequence (DNA): TGTGCCAGCAGCTCCGAAGGGGGGACTAGCGGCGAGCAGTACTTC. The full variable domain, completed using reference TRBV5-4 and TRBJ2-7, is ETGVTQSPTHLIKTRGQQVTLRCSSQSGHNTVSWYQQALGQGPQFIFQYYREEENGRGNFPPRFSGLQFPNYSSELNVNALELDDSALYLCASSSEGGTSGEQYFGPGTRLTVT.

The gene calls are TRBV6-5 and TRBJ2-3; D remains unclear. The V end was cut by 5 bases, the J end by 1 base, with 10 bases between. Germline V lookup: CDR1 MNHEY, CDR2 SVGAGI. The CDR3 extends over 14 amino acids. In nucleotides, the CDR3 is TGTGCCAGCAGTGACGCGGAAGGCACAGATACGCAGTATTTT. Protein: CASSDAEGTDTQYF.

The CDR3 sequence is CASSFVPLNTEAFF. In DNA form, the CDR3 reads TGTGCCAGCAGCTTCGTACCGCTGAACACTGAAGCTTTCTTT. The J gene is TRBJ1-1, the V gene TRBV7-3; D remains unclear. CDR1 SGHTA and CDR2 FQGTGA come from the germline V gene. The CDR3 consists of 14 residues. Trimming removed 3 bases from V and 0 bases from J, with 8 bases in between.

V and J are TRBV4-1 and TRBJ2-7; possible D gene TRBD2, 5 bases. Trimming cost V 1 base and J 7 bases, with 17 bases left between them. The germline CDR1 and CDR2 sequences are MGHRA and YSYEKL. The CDR3 is 15 amino acids. CDR3 bases: TGCGCCAGCAGCCAAGTCGAGGGCCTTATTTATGAGCAGTACTTC. It is translated as CASSQVEGLIYEQYF.

This chain connects TRBV7-9 to TRBJ2-5, with 9 nucleotides matching TRBD1. Germline V gene data show CDR1 as SEHNR and CDR2 as FQNEAQ (reference sequence). Trimming removed 5 bases from V and 2 bases from J; junction bases left unmatched: 6. The CDR3 sequence is 15 residues long. The CDR3 bases are TGTGCCAGCAGCCTACCGGGACAGGGACAAGAGACCCAGTACTTC. Encoded protein: CASSLPGQGQETQYF.